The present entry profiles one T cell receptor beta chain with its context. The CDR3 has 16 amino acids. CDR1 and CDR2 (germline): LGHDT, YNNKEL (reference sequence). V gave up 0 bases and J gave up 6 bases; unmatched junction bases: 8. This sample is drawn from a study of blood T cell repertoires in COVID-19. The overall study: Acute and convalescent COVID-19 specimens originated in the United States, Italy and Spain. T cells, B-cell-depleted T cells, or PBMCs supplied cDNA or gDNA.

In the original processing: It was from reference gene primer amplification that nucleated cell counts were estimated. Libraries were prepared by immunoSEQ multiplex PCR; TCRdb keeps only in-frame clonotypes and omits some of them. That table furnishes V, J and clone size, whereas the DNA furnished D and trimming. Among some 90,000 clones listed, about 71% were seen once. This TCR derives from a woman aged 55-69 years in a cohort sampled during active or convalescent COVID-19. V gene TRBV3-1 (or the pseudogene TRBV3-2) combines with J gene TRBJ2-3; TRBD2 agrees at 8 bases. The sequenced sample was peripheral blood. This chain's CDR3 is CASSQERAGAGDTQYF. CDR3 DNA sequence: TGTGCCAGCAGCCAAGAAAGAGCGGGGGCCGGTGATACGCAGTATTTT.